This T cell receptor beta chain was captured in a study of cytomegalovirus exposure and HLA in healthy donors. The wider study: The use of the same platform for the 110 or so validation repertoires and the approximately 690 first-cohort repertoires was reported by a later analysis. General study points: According to the study, around 160 TCR beta chains were cytomegalovirus-associated. CMV antigen specificity of three CMV-associated chains was confirmed in vitro.

Sequencing used immunoSEQ multiplex PCR; TCRdb keeps in-frame clones, though not all of them. Here the sample spans about 150,000 clones, about 86% being singletons. The CDR3 is 14 amino acids. Germline V gene data show CDR1 as MNHEY and CDR2 as SVGAGI. Trimming removed 4 bases from V and 6 bases from J; junction bases left unmatched: 8. On this clone: Its antigen is not known.

This sequence joins TRBV6-5 and TRBJ2-5; 7 bases match TRBD2. This clonotype was obtained from a man between 18 and 29 years old in good health and CMV-seropositive. Sequences were obtained from PBMCs. The CDR3 nucleotides are TGTGCCAGCAGTTCGGGCGGGAGTAGAAAGACCCAGTACTTC. The encoded protein is CASSSGGSRKTQYF.